This TCR beta chain is from a study of CD8 T cells in ankylosing spondylitis. TCRdb reanalysed the 5' RACE reads using MiXCR and keeps one entry per CDR3 protein. Among roughly 230,000 distinct CDR3 sequences, over 15% were seen once, and the ten largest hold around 30%. About this clonotype: Its antigen is as yet unknown.

Study-level results: Characteristic of ankylosing spondylitis blood, it appeared, was a TCR beta motif comprising eight highly homologous variants.

This clonotype originated in a male donor with ankylosing spondylitis or in good health (not recorded which). Sequencing was performed on blood, either unsorted or a sorted T cell fraction (not recorded which).

The CDR3 region is CASSLASLGTSGITKETQYF. In nucleotides, the CDR3 is TGTGCCAGCAGCTTGGCTTCTCTTGGGACTAGCGGGATCACAAAAGAGACCCAGTACTTC. The V call is TRBV5-6, the J call TRBJ2-5; 13 nucleotides align to TRBD2. This CDR3 spans 20 amino acids. The V gene end was trimmed by 0 bases and the J gene end by 3 bases; junction bases not matched to a gene: 14. CDR1 and CDR2 from the germline V gene are SGHDT and YYEEEE.